Below, 32 T cell receptor beta chains from the same sample are listed, as sequenced in a study of shared clonotypes between healthy human individuals. Here immunoSEQ multiplex PCR was the method, and the copy in TCRdb shows in-frame clones only, minus some. Of 850,000 to 1,100,000 clones listed, 60% to 85% are singletons. The sample was memory CD4+ T cells from PBMCs. Subset: CD45RA-negative fraction. All receptors come from a man between 18 and 29 years old in good health. Some clones in this sample may be carry-over from other donors' samples.

This chain joins TRBV28 and TRBJ1-5; unclear D gene. The CDR3 runs 12 residues. Germline CDR1 MDHEN, CDR2 SYDVKM. The V and J ends lost 7 bases and 4 bases respectively, with 8 bases between them. The chain's CDR3 is CASTLRNQPQHF. The CDR3 DNA follows: TGTGCCAGCACGCTCAGAAATCAGCCCCAGCATTTT.

This clone was counted at least ten times. J is TRBJ1-1 and V is TRBV5-1; no clear D gene. In germline, CDR1 is SGHRS, CDR2 YFSETQ. The CDR3 is made up of 12 amino acids. The germline V and J ends were trimmed by 4 bases and 8 bases, with 12 bases remaining between them. Here the CDR3 reads CASSRHVGEAFF. For the CDR3, the DNA is TGCGCCAGCAGCCGGCACGTGGGCGAAGCTTTCTTT.

The chain is built from TRBV4-3 and TRBJ2-7, with a possible D match to TRBD1 (6 bases). V was trimmed by 1 base and J by 2 bases, leaving 15 bases between them. The CDR3 length is 16 residues. Per germline, CDR1 LGHNA and CDR2 YSLEER. The CDR3 coding sequence is TGCGCCAGCAGCCAAGGGGAAGGGGGTGCACCCTACGAGCAGTACTTC. This translates into CASSQGEGGAPYEQYF.

Of note for this clone: At one of its ends the junction is not consistent with the germline gene, which may arise from a read error. V and J are TRBV6-1 and TRBJ2-5; D gene unclear. Per germline, CDR1 MNHNS and CDR2 SASEGT. This CDR3 has 10 residues. For the CDR3, the DNA is TGTGCCAGCAGTGAAGCGGGAACCAACTTC. Translation: CASSEAGTNF.

The chain couples TRBV5-1 to TRBJ1-1; D gene unclear. Germline V CDR1 and CDR2: SGHRS, YFSETQ. This CDR3 has 13 amino acids. V lost 4 bases and J 5 bases, leaving 12 bases between the germline ends. The CDR3 coding sequence is TGCGCCAGCAGCACGGGGTCTAGGACTGAAGCTTTCTTT. It translates to CASSTGSRTEAFF. The entire variable domain, with the rest obtained from reference TRBV5-1 and TRBJ1-1, is as follows: KAGVTQTPRYLIKTRGQQVTLSCSPISGHRSVSWYQQTPGQGLQFLFEYFSETQRNKGNFPGRFSGRQFSNSRSEMNVSTLELGDSALYLCASSTGSRTEAFFGQGTRLTVV.

The chain has TRBV5-1 and TRBJ2-3; TRBD1 agrees at 8 bases. The CDR3 contains 15 residues. Germline-derived CDR1 and CDR2 are SGHRS and YFSETQ. V lost 4 bases and J lost 2; bases outside the gene matches: 6. This CDR3 is CASSTGTGFTDTQYF. The CDR3 DNA sequence: TGCGCCAGCAGCACTGGGACAGGTTTCACAGATACGCAGTATTTT. The whole variable domain, filled in from reference TRBV5-1 and TRBJ2-3, reads KAGVTQTPRYLIKTRGQQVTLSCSPISGHRSVSWYQQTPGQGLQFLFEYFSETQRNKGNFPGRFSGRQFSNSRSEMNVSTLELGDSALYLCASSTGTGFTDTQYFGPGTRLTVL.

This clone was detected ten times or more. This sequence joins TRBV6-1 and TRBJ1-2, with a weak D call TRBD1 (5 bases). The CDR3 has 14 amino acids. The germline V gene has CDR1 MNHNS and CDR2 SASEGT. V was cut by 4 bases and J by 4 bases, with 13 bases left in between. CDR3 in DNA: TGTGCCAGCAGTGGGGACGGCCGTTCCTATGGCTACACCTTC. The encoded protein is CASSGDGRSYGYTF.

This clone turned up a few times. This chain uses TRBV14 with TRBJ1-1, with 9 bases fitting TRBD1. CDR3 length: 13 residues. Germline trimming cut 4 bases from V and 8 bases from J; bases unmatched to any gene: 5. CDR1 and CDR2 (germline): SGHDN, FVKESK. DNA of the CDR3: TGTGCCAGCAGCCGCGGACAGGGGAGAGAAGCTTTCTTT. Residues: CASSRGQGREAFF.

The rearrangement uses TRBV7-8 and TRBJ2-4; D is tentatively TRBD1 or TRBD2 (5 bases each). Trimming removed 3 bases from V and 4 bases from J, with 16 bases in between. This CDR3 is 16 amino acids long. Germline V gives CDR1 SGHVS, CDR2 FQNEAQ. DNA of the CDR3: TGTGCCAGCAGCTTGGCGGGCCCAGGGTTTAAAAACATTCAGTACTTC. Amino acid sequence: CASSLAGPGFKNIQYF.

On this clone itself: At the DNA level, this CDR3 is encoded by other sequences in the same sample as well. The chain has TRBV5-6 and TRBJ2-2, with unresolved D. Germline loops: CDR1 SGHDT, CDR2 YYEEEE. V was pared by 0 bases and J by 2 bases, with 5 bases between. CDR3 length equals 14 residues. CDR3 coding DNA: TGTGCCAGCAGCTTGGGGAGAAACACCGGGGAGCTGTTTTTT. This codes for CASSLGRNTGELFF.

The CDR3 reads CASSARWGSSNQPQHF. DNA of the CDR3: TGTGCCAGCTCCGCCCGGTGGGGTTCTAGCAATCAGCCCCAGCATTTT. The chain uses TRBV28 and TRBJ1-5; D gene ambiguous. The V and J ends lost 8 bases and 0 bases respectively, with 17 bases between them. The CDR3 extends over 16 amino acids. Per germline, CDR1 MDHEN and CDR2 SYDVKM. Based on the CDR3 plus reference TRBV28 and TRBJ1-5, the full variable domain is DVKVTQSSRYLVKRTGEKVFLECVQDMDHENMFWYRQDPGLGLRLIYFSYDVKMKEKGDIPEGYSVSREKKERFSLILESASTNQTSMYLCASSARWGSSNQPQHFGDGTRLSIL.

This clone occurred once. The chain recombines TRBV27 with TRBJ1-4; perhaps TRBD1 as D (5 bases). V was clipped by 2 bases and J by 8 bases, with 18 bases between them. Germline lookup yields CDR1 MNHEY and CDR2 SMNVEV (reference sequence). The CDR3 covers 16 residues. This CDR3 reads CASSLRPPGALEKLFF. DNA of the CDR3: TGTGCCAGCAGTTTACGGCCCCCCGGGGCTCTAGAAAAACTGTTTTTT.

Written as DNA, the CDR3 is TGTGCCTGGAGTGGCGGGACAGGGGGTTCCTACGAGCAGTACTTC. Translation gives CAWSGGTGGSYEQYF. This chain links TRBV30 with TRBJ2-5, with 11 bases aligning to TRBD1. The J call could be wrong; TRBJ2-7 is a better fit for the DNA end. Germline V CDR1 and CDR2: GTSNPN, SVGIG (reference sequence). The CDR3 length is 15 residues.

This clone was detected many times. At one boundary the junction diverges from the germline segment, which might be a read error. The V gene is TRBV29-1, the J gene TRBJ2-1, with D unresolved. The CDR3 totals 12 residues. The germline gives CDR1 SQVTM, CDR2 ANQGSEA. In DNA form, the CDR3 reads TGCAGCGTTGAAAACTCCCACAATGAGCAGTTCTTC. Its protein product is CSVENSHNEQFF.

The chain links TRBV19 to TRBJ1-5, with 9 bases fitting TRBD1. CDR1 and CDR2 from the germline V gene are LNHDA and SQIVND (reference sequence). The CDR3 extends over 14 amino acids. V trimming: 4 bases; J trimming: 6 bases; junction bases outside the gene matches: 4. CDR3 loop: CASSTGTGFQPQHF. The CDR3 DNA sequence: TGTGCCAGTAGTACCGGGACAGGGTTTCAGCCCCAGCATTTT.

Notes on this clone: The same CDR3 is also encoded by other DNA sequences in this sample. The chain combines TRBV7-2 with TRBJ1-1; unclear D gene. Germline V lookup: CDR1 SGHTA, CDR2 FQGNSA. V lost 1 base to trimming and J lost 3 bases, with 3 bases between them. This CDR3 region has 12 residues. The CDR3 loop is CASSLVYTEAFF. DNA of the CDR3: TGTGCCAGCAGCTTAGTATACACTGAAGCTTTCTTT.

The V gene is TRBV5-1, the J gene TRBJ2-3; D not certain. V shed 0 bases and J shed 3 bases, with 14 bases lying between them. Germline CDR1 reads SGHRS; CDR2 reads YFSETQ. CDR3 length: 16 amino acids. The CDR3 coding sequence is TGCGCCAGCAGCTTGGCCCTAGATCCTCTTACAGATACGCAGTATTTT. This encodes CASSLALDPLTDTQYF.

The rearrangement uses TRBV11-2 and TRBJ1-1, with a possible D match to TRBD1 (5 bases). This CDR3 region has 13 residues. The V and J ends lost 3 bases and 3 bases respectively, with 8 bases between them. Germline CDR1 is SGHAT and CDR2 is FQNNGV. The CDR3 here is CASSFTGDTEAFF. CDR3 DNA sequence: TGTGCCAGCAGCTTCACGGGGGACACTGAAGCTTTCTTT.

This chain joins TRBV27 and TRBJ1-3, with D uncertain. Trimming took off 6 bases at V and 2 bases at J, with 8 bases between the two ends. CDR1 and CDR2 from the germline V gene are MNHEY and SMNVEV (reference sequence). The CDR3 contains 13 residues. The CDR3 sequence: CASRGSAGNTIYF. The CDR3 DNA follows: TGTGCCAGCAGGGGTTCTGCTGGAAACACCATATATTTT.

This clone was seen a single time. Different DNA sequences within this sample yield the same CDR3. V and J are TRBV5-4 and TRBJ2-1, with D perhaps matching TRBD1 (5 bases). With 0 bases removed from V and 8 bases from J, the gap between germline ends came to 9 bases. The CDR3 has 13 amino acids. The germline V gene encodes CDR1 SGHNT and CDR2 YYREEE (reference sequence). For the CDR3, the DNA is TGTGCCAGCAGCTTGGCAGGGATCGATGAGCAGTTCTTC. Protein product: CASSLAGIDEQFF.

This clone was counted once. This CDR3 reads CASSLVPAGGYNEQFF. CDR3 bases: TGTGCCAGCAGCTTAGTTCCAGCGGGAGGATACAATGAGCAGTTCTTC. The chain is built from TRBV7-2 and TRBJ2-1; 9 bases match TRBD2. This CDR3 is 16 amino acids long. Germline assignment: CDR1 SGHTA and CDR2 FQGNSA. The trim removed 1 base at V and 4 bases at J, leaving 5 bases unmatched.

The V call is TRBV9, the J call TRBJ2-5; 8 nucleotides align to TRBD2. This CDR3 spans 15 amino acids. The junction had 9 bases not matched to a gene; V was cut back by 4 bases and J by 4 bases. Per germline, CDR1 SGDLS and CDR2 YYNGEE. The CDR3 loop reads CASSPIGGAGETQYF. In DNA form, the CDR3 reads TGTGCCAGCAGCCCCATCGGGGGGGCCGGAGAGACCCAGTACTTC.

J is TRBJ1-2 and V is TRBV11-1; weak D call: TRBD1 (6 bases). CDR1 and CDR2 from the germline V gene are SGHAT and FQDESV (reference sequence). This CDR3 has 14 amino acids. Trimming left V 5 bases short and J 2 bases short, with 12 bases between. The CDR3 region has the DNA TGTGCCAGCAGCACCAACAGGGCAAACTATGGCTACACCTTC. It yields the protein CASSTNRANYGYTF.

This chain links TRBV28 with TRBJ2-7; 10 bases agree with TRBD1. Germline CDR1 MDHEN, CDR2 SYDVKM. The V gene end was trimmed by 6 bases and the J gene end by 0 bases; junction bases not matched to a gene: 11. CDR3 length: 17 residues. CDR3 region: CASSPSPGQGSSYEQYF. The CDR3 bases are TGTGCCAGCAGCCCTAGTCCGGGACAGGGGAGCTCCTACGAGCAGTACTTC.

V gene TRBV2 combines with J gene TRBJ2-4, with no clear D. Germline assignment: CDR1 SNHLY and CDR2 FYNNEI. This CDR3 is 14 amino acids long. V dropped 3 bases and J dropped 2 bases, with 8 bases sitting between them. CDR3 bases: TGTGCCAGCAGTGAGCCCAGTTCCAAAAACATTCAGTACTTC. Translating gives CASSEPSSKNIQYF.

The gene calls are TRBV7-9 and TRBJ2-5; the D call may be TRBD1 or TRBD2 (6 bases each). Trimming left V 2 bases short and J 4 bases short, with 11 bases between. The V gene's germline CDR1 is SEHNR and CDR2 FQNEAQ (reference sequence). The CDR3 is made up of 14 amino acids. CDR3 DNA: TGTGCCAGCAGCTTAAAAGGGGGAGGAGAGACCCAGTACTTC. Its translation: CASSLKGGGETQYF.

The chain employs TRBV9 and TRBJ2-5; 7 bases agree with TRBD2. The germline CDR1 and CDR2 sequences are SGDLS and YYNGEE. V gave up 3 bases and J gave up 1 base; unmatched junction bases: 6. The CDR3 covers 15 residues. This CDR3 is CASSDVAGFQETQYF. CDR3 in DNA: TGTGCCAGCAGCGACGTAGCGGGCTTCCAAGAGACCCAGTACTTC.

The rearrangement links TRBV7-9 to TRBJ1-4; D is ambiguous. The CDR3 contains 14 residues. Germline V gives CDR1 SEHNR, CDR2 FQNEAQ (reference sequence). Trimming cost V 2 bases and J 8 bases, with 12 bases left between them. The CDR3 loop reads CASSLFGSTEKLFF. In nucleotides, the CDR3 is TGTGCCAGCAGCTTATTTGGCAGCACCGAAAAACTGTTTTTT.

The chain has TRBV11-2 and TRBJ1-2, with no clear D. V lost 1 base to trimming and J lost 5 bases, with 5 bases between them. Germline V gives CDR1 SGHAT, CDR2 FQNNGV. This CDR3 contains 12 residues. CDR3 in amino acids: CASSLGEYGYTF. CDR3 coding DNA: TGTGCCAGCAGCTTAGGAGAATATGGCTACACCTTC. The entire variable domain, with the rest obtained from reference TRBV11-2 and TRBJ1-2, is as follows: EAGVAQSPRYKIIEKRQSVAFWCNPISGHATLYWYQQILGQGPKLLIQFQNNGVVDDSQLPKDRFSAERLKGVDSTLKIQPAKLEDSAVYLCASSLGEYGYTFGSGTRLTVV.

This chain connects TRBV28 to TRBJ1-2; D possibly corresponds to TRBD1 (5 bases). Germline V gene data show CDR1 as MDHEN and CDR2 as SYDVKM. The V and J ends lost 3 bases and 8 bases respectively, with 19 bases between them. The CDR3 totals 15 residues. The CDR3 spells CASSFFGGLTQGYTF. The CDR3 bases are TGTGCCAGCAGTTTTTTCGGGGGACTGACCCAGGGCTACACCTTC.

The genes are TRBV10-2 and TRBJ2-5; 12 bases fit TRBD2. The J call may be mistaken, given a closer DNA end match to TRBJ2-7. Germline CDR1 reads WSHSY; CDR2 reads SAAADI. There are 15 residues in the CDR3. CDR3 coding DNA: TGCGCCAGCAGGGAGGGACTAGCGGGCTCCTACGAGCAGTACTTC. Its translation is CASREGLAGSYEQYF.

This clone was counted a few times. The CDR3 is CASRVRGGNTEAFF. CDR3 nucleotide sequence: TGTGCCAGCAGAGTTCGGGGGGGGAACACTGAAGCTTTCTTT. This sequence joins TRBV6-1 and TRBJ1-1, with D perhaps TRBD1 (5 bases). V lost 6 bases and J 1 base, leaving 12 bases between the germline ends. This CDR3 is built from 14 residues. Germline V gene data show CDR1 as MNHNS and CDR2 as SASEGT.